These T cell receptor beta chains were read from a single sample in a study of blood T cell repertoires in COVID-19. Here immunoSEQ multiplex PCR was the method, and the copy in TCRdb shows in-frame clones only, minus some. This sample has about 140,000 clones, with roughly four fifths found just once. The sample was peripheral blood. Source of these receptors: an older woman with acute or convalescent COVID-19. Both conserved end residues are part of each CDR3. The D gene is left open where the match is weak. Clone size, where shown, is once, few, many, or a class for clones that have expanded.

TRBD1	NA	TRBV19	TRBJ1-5	CASSSYRGGNQPQHF	TGTGCCAGTAGTAGTTACAGGGGAGGCAATCAGCCCCAGCATTTT
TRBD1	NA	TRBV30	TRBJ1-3	CAWKEDRVGGNTIYF	TGTGCCTGGAAGGAAGACAGGGTCGGTGGAAACACCATATATTTT
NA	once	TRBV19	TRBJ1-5	CASSGGGQPQHF	TGTGCCAGTAGCGGGGGAGGTCAGCCCCAGCATTTT
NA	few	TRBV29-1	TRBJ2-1	CSVGGVGSYNEQFF	TGCAGCGTCGGGGGTGTAGGCTCCTACAATGAGCAGTTCTTC
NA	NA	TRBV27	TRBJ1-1	CASRTRGNTEAFF	TGTGCCAGCAGGACTCGGGGGAACACTGAAGCTTTCTTT
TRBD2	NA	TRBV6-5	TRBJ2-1	CASTLLADTYNEQFF	TGTGCCAGCACTCTCCTAGCGGATACCTACAATGAGCAGTTCTTC
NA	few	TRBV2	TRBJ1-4	CASSEGRANEKLFF	TGTGCCAGCAGTGAAGGGAGGGCTAATGAAAAACTGTTTTTT
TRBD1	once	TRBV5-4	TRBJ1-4	CASSSWTGGPEKLFF	TGTGCCAGCAGCTCGTGGACAGGGGGCCCAGAAAAACTGTTTTTT
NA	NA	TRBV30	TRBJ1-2	CAWSPTANYGYTF	TGTGCCTGGAGCCCGACAGCGAACTATGGCTACACCTTC
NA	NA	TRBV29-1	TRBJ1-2	CSVERAARDGYTF	TGCAGCGTTGAACGGGCCGCGAGGGATGGCTACACCTTC
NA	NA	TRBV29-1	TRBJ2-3	CSVGQQLTDTQYF	TGCAGCGTAGGACAGCAACTCACAGATACGCAGTATTTT
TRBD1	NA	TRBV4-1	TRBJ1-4	CASSQVGGATNEKLFF	TGCGCCAGCAGCCAAGTAGGGGGCGCAACTAATGAAAAACTGTTTTTT
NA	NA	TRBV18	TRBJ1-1	CASSPRQNQGNTEAFF	TGTGCCAGCTCACCACGACAGAACCAAGGAAACACTGAAGCTTTCTTT
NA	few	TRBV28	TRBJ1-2	CASSPGGNYGYTF	TGTGCCAGCAGTCCTGGGGGGAACTATGGCTACACCTTC
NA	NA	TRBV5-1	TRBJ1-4	CASSLAGGTGKLFF	TGCGCCAGCAGCTTGGCCGGGGGAACTGGAAAACTGTTTTTT
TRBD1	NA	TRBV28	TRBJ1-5	CASTTGANQPQHF	TGTGCCAGTACTACAGGGGCTAATCAGCCCCAGCATTTT
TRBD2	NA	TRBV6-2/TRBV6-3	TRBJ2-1	CASSWLAGGRDEQFF	TGTGCCAGCAGTTGGCTAGCGGGAGGGCGGGATGAGCAGTTCTTC
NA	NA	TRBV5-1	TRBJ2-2	CASAGTANTGELFF	TGCGCCAGCGCTGGGACTGCGAACACCGGGGAGCTGTTTTTT
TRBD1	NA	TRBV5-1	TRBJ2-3	CASALQGKGTDTQYF	TGCGCCAGCGCGCTACAGGGGAAAGGAACAGATACGCAGTATTTT
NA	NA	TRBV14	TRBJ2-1	CASSQVQARSGNEQFF	TGTGCCAGCAGCCAAGTTCAGGCCCGCTCAGGGAATGAGCAGTTCTTC
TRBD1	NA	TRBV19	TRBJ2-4	CASSGQGRNIQYF	TGTGCCAGTTCGGGACAGGGAAGAAACATTCAGTACTTC
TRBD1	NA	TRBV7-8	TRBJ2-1	CASSFGTGTYNEQFF	TGTGCCAGCAGCTTTGGGACAGGGACCTACAATGAGCAGTTCTTC
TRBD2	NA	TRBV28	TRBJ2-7	CASSRASGSYEQYF	TGTGCCAGCAGTCGGGCTAGCGGGAGCTACGAGCAGTACTTC
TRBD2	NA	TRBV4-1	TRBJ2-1	CASSLTGTSGLNEQFF	TGCGCCAGCAGCCTAACCGGGACTAGCGGGCTAAATGAGCAGTTCTTC
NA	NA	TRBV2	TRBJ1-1	CASGGPNTEAFF	TGTGCCAGCGGAGGGCCGAACACTGAAGCTTTCTTT
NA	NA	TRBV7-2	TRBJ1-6	CASSLVAGENSPLHF	TGTGCCAGCAGCTTAGTAGCGGGGGAAAATTCACCCCTCCACTTT
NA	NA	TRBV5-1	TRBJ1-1	CASSTGNTEAFF	TGCGCCAGCAGTACGGGGAACACTGAAGCTTTCTTT
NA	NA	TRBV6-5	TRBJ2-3	CASTPPTRDTQYF	TGTGCCAGCACCCCACCCACTAGAGATACGCAGTATTTT
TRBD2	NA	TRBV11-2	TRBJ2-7	CASSPRLANSYEQYF	TGTGCCAGCAGCCCACGACTAGCGAATAGCTACGAGCAGTACTTC
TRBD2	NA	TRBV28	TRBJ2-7	CASTSGMDSYEQYF	TGTGCCAGCACTAGCGGGATGGACTCCTACGAGCAGTACTTC
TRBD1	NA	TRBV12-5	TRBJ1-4	CASGLATGNEKLFF	TGTGCTAGTGGTTTGGCGACAGGGAATGAAAAACTGTTTTTT
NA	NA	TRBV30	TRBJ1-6	CAWSVGTSNSPLHF	TGTGCCTGGAGTGTCGGGACATCTAATTCACCCCTCCACTTT
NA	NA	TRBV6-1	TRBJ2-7	CASSGLSSYEQYF	TGTGCCAGCTCAGGGCTAAGCTCCTACGAGCAGTACTTC
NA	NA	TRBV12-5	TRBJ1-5	CASGSETGNQPQHF	TGTGCTAGTGGATCTGAAACAGGCAATCAGCCCCAGCATTTT
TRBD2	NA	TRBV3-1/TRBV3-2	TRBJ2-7	CASSGLADGSAYEQYF	TGTGCCAGCAGCGGACTAGCGGATGGGTCCGCTTACGAGCAGTACTTC
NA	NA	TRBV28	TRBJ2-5	CASSFPRSQETQYF	TGTGCCAGCAGTTTTCCTAGAAGCCAAGAGACCCAGTACTTC
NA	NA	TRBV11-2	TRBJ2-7	CASSLDTYEQYF	TGTGCCAGCAGCTTAGATACCTACGAGCAGTACTTC
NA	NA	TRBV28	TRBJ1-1	CASSFLQGETEAFF	TGTGCCAGCAGTTTCTTACAGGGTGAGACTGAAGCTTTCTTT
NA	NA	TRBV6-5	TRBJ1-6	CASSYSAPPNSPLHF	TGTGCCAGCAGTTACTCGGCCCCCCCTAATTCACCCCTCCACTTT
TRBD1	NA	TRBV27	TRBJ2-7	CASSFTRDSYSYEQYF	TGTGCCAGCAGTTTCACCCGGGACAGTTACTCCTACGAGCAGTACTTC
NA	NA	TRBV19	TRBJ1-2	CASSSGPMNNYGYTF	TGTGCCAGTAGCAGCGGCCCAATGAATAACTATGGCTACACCTTC
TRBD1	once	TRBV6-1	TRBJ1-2	CASSEAYQGGVPF	TGTGCCAGCAGTGAAGCGTATCAGGGGGGAGTTCCCTTC